The rows below give T cell receptor beta chains drawn from one sample of a study of PD-1 blockade in classical Hodgkin lymphoma. Here immunoSEQ multiplex PCR was the method, and the copy in TCRdb shows in-frame clones only, minus some. The sample carries tens of thousands of clones, about nine tenths recorded once. The starting material was peripheral blood mononuclear cells (PBMCs), obtained before the fourth cycle of nivolumab. These TCRs come from a human donor with classical Hodgkin lymphoma. CDR3s include the opening cysteine and the closing phenylalanine or tryptophan. The order of the fields is D gene, J gene, clone size, V gene, CDR3 protein, CDR3 DNA. The D gene is left open where the match is weak. Expanded clones get a size class; other rows say once, few or many, or leave the size out.

d_call: -
j_call: TRBJ2-7
clone_size: -
v_call: TRBV5-1
cdr3_aa: CASSLAQDSYEQYF
cdr3_nt: TGCGCCAGCAGCTTGGCCCAGGACTCTTACGAGCAGTACTTC

d_call: TRBD1
j_call: TRBJ1-2
clone_size: -
v_call: TRBV9
cdr3_aa: CASSADRDHYGYTF
cdr3_nt: TGTGCCAGCAGCGCTGACAGGGATCACTATGGCTACACCTTC

d_call: TRBD1
j_call: TRBJ1-2
clone_size: -
v_call: TRBV9
cdr3_aa: CASSPTGEHAYGYTF
cdr3_nt: TGTGCCAGCAGCCCCACAGGGGAGCATGCCTATGGCTACACCTTC

d_call: -
j_call: TRBJ1-1
clone_size: -
v_call: TRBV28
cdr3_aa: CASIGTATNTEAFF
cdr3_nt: TGTGCCAGCATCGGGACGGCAACAAACACTGAAGCTTTCTTT

d_call: -
j_call: TRBJ1-1
clone_size: -
v_call: TRBV2
cdr3_aa: CASSDLENTEAFF
cdr3_nt: TGTGCCAGCAGTGATTTGGAGAACACTGAAGCTTTCTTT

d_call: -
j_call: TRBJ1-4
clone_size: -
v_call: TRBV7-7
cdr3_aa: CASSLDRSEKLFF
cdr3_nt: TGTGCCAGCAGCTTAGACAGGTCTGAAAAACTGTTTTTT

d_call: -
j_call: TRBJ1-2
clone_size: few
v_call: TRBV11-2
cdr3_aa: CASSPLRDVGYTF
cdr3_nt: TGTGCCAGCAGCCCCCTGCGAGACGTGGGCTACACCTTC

d_call: -
j_call: TRBJ2-7
clone_size: -
v_call: TRBV11-2
cdr3_aa: CASSLDRLSYEQYF
cdr3_nt: TGTGCCAGCAGCTTAGATAGACTCTCCTACGAGCAGTACTTC

d_call: TRBD2
j_call: TRBJ2-3
clone_size: -
v_call: TRBV19
cdr3_aa: CASSILAGEGTDTQYF
cdr3_nt: TGTGCCAGTAGTATCTTAGCGGGGGAAGGAACAGATACGCAGTATTTT

d_call: TRBD1
j_call: TRBJ2-7
clone_size: once
v_call: TRBV9
cdr3_aa: CASSVSRDREDEQYF
cdr3_nt: TGTGCCAGCAGCGTGAGCCGGGACAGGGAAGACGAGCAGTACTTC

d_call: -
j_call: TRBJ2-5
clone_size: -
v_call: TRBV30
cdr3_aa: CAWSVDSRQGATQYF
cdr3_nt: TGTGCCTGGAGTGTCGATAGCAGGCAAGGAGCGACCCAGTACTTC

d_call: TRBD2
j_call: TRBJ2-5
clone_size: -
v_call: TRBV5-1
cdr3_aa: CASSSGTSGGLQETQYF
cdr3_nt: TGCGCCAGCAGCTCCGGGACTAGCGGGGGGCTCCAAGAGACCCAGTACTTC

d_call: -
j_call: TRBJ1-1
clone_size: -
v_call: TRBV12-5
cdr3_aa: CASGFSGNTEAFF
cdr3_nt: TGTGCTAGTGGTTTTTCGGGGAACACTGAAGCTTTCTTT

d_call: -
j_call: TRBJ1-5
clone_size: -
v_call: TRBV2
cdr3_aa: CASSDGTLSDQPQHF
cdr3_nt: TGTGCCAGCAGTGACGGGACATTGAGCGATCAGCCCCAGCATTTT

d_call: TRBD1
j_call: TRBJ1-2
clone_size: -
v_call: TRBV6-5
cdr3_aa: CASSRGQDGYTF
cdr3_nt: TGTGCCAGCAGTAGGGGACAGGATGGCTACACCTTC

d_call: -
j_call: TRBJ2-3
clone_size: -
v_call: TRBV7-9
cdr3_aa: CASSLDPRGGADTQYF
cdr3_nt: TGTGCCAGCAGCTTAGACCCGCGGGGCGGGGCAGATACGCAGTATTTT

d_call: TRBD2
j_call: TRBJ2-5
clone_size: once
v_call: TRBV4-1
cdr3_aa: CASSQDPRLAGEETQYF
cdr3_nt: TGCGCCAGCAGCCAAGATCCGCGACTAGCGGGGGAAGAGACCCAGTACTTC

d_call: -
j_call: TRBJ2-3
clone_size: once
v_call: TRBV10-3
cdr3_aa: CAIRDSSSTDTQYF
cdr3_nt: TGTGCCATCAGGGACAGCTCTAGCACAGATACGCAGTATTTT

d_call: -
j_call: TRBJ1-1
clone_size: -
v_call: TRBV11-2
cdr3_aa: CASSPTWVAEAFF
cdr3_nt: TGTGCCAGCAGCCCCACGTGGGTCGCTGAAGCTTTCTTT

d_call: TRBD1
j_call: TRBJ2-3
clone_size: -
v_call: TRBV18
cdr3_aa: CASSPRDRGADTQYF
cdr3_nt: TGTGCCAGCTCACCCCGGGACAGGGGTGCAGATACGCAGTATTTT